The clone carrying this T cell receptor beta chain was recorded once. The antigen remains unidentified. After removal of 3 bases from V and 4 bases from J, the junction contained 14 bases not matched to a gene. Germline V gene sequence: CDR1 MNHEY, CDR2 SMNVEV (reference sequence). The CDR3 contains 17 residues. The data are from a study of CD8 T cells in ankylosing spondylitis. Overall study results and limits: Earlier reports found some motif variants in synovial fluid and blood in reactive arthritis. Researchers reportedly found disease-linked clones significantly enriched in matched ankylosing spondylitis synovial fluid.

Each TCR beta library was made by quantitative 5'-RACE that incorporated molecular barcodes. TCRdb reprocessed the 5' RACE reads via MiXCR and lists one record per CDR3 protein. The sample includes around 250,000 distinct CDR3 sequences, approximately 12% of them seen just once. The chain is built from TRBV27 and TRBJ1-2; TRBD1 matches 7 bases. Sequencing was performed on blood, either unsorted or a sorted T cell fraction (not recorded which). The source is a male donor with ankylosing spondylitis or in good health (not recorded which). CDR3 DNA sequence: TGTGCCAGCAGTTTGGGGGCAGGACAGGACCCGATCTATGGCTACACCTTC. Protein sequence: CASSLGAGQDPIYGYTF.